The 25 T cell receptor beta chains in this list originate from one sample, sequenced in a study of CD8 T cells in ankylosing spondylitis. TCRdb passed the 5' RACE reads through MiXCR, listing each CDR3 protein once. The profile shows a few hundred thousand distinct CDR3 sequences, approximately 11% of them singletons. These TCRs are of unknown antigen specificity. Whole-study results and caveats: Blood from ankylosing spondylitis patients appeared to carry a characteristic roughly eight-variant TCR beta motif.

Sequenced input: blood, either unsorted or a sorted T cell fraction (not recorded which). The receptors come from a male donor with ankylosing spondylitis.

This clonotype was counted only a few times. J is TRBJ1-1 and V is TRBV12-3 or TRBV12-4; D gene unclear. Trimming took off 7 bases at V and 0 bases at J, with 18 bases between the two ends. This CDR3 region has 16 residues. The chain's CDR3 is CASTASDSWVNTEAFF. The CDR3 DNA is TGTGCCAGCACCGCATCTGACTCTTGGGTGAACACTGAAGCTTTCTTT.

The CDR3: CASSLRQVNNSPLHF. CDR3 sequence (DNA): TGCGCCAGCAGCCTTCGACAGGTTAACAATTCACCCCTCCACTTT. The chain carries TRBV5-1 and TRBJ1-6, with a possible D match to TRBD1 (6 bases). Between the trimmed V and J ends, which lost 4 bases and 7 bases, there was a span of 15 bases. Germline assignment: CDR1 SGHRS and CDR2 YFSETQ. The CDR3 totals 15 residues.

The chain combines TRBV10-3 with TRBJ2-7, with 14 bases fitting TRBD2. This CDR3 is built from 16 residues. CDR1 and CDR2 (germline): ENHRY, SYGVKD. V lost 5 bases and J lost 5; bases outside the gene matches: 8. The CDR3 sequence: CAISKPGLAGVDEQYF. CDR3 coding DNA: TGTGCCATCAGTAAACCGGGACTAGCGGGAGTTGACGAGCAGTACTTC.

This clonotype was seen only a few times. The rearrangement uses TRBV2 and TRBJ2-1, with D hard to call. The germline V and J ends were trimmed by 6 bases and 6 bases, with 15 bases remaining between them. The germline CDR1 and CDR2 sequences are SNHLY and FYNNEI. This CDR3 is built from 14 residues. DNA for the CDR3: TGTGCCAGCAGCCGTTCGGGTAGGCCCAATGAGCAGTTCTTC. Its translation is CASSRSGRPNEQFF.

This clonotype occurred a few times. The genes are TRBV20-1 and TRBJ1-5; 10 bases are a match to TRBD1. With 0 bases clipped from V and 5 bases from J, the junction kept 7 bases outside the gene matches. This CDR3 is 16 amino acids long. Germline V lookup: CDR1 DFQATT, CDR2 SNEGSKA (reference sequence). CDR3 sequence (DNA): TGCAGTGCTAGAGATTTTGGGACAGGGGATCATCAGCCCCAGCATTTT. It is translated as CSARDFGTGDHQPQHF.

This clonotype was counted only a few times. This sequence joins TRBV6-1 and TRBJ2-5, with D maybe TRBD2 (6 bases). Germline V gene lookup returns CDR1 MNHNS and CDR2 SASEGT. Trimming took 5 bases from V and 3 from J, leaving 10 bases between them. The CDR3 has 13 amino acids. The CDR3 nucleotides are TGTGCCAGCAGTCCCCGGGGGAAAGAGACCCAGTACTTC. Its translation is CASSPRGKETQYF.

The chain links TRBV20-1 to TRBJ2-1; TRBD2 aligns across 7 bases. V was clipped by 5 bases and J by 1 base; unmatched bases: 8. Germline V lookup: CDR1 DFQATT, CDR2 SNEGSKA (reference sequence). The length of the CDR3 is 15 residues. The CDR3 loop is CSASLLADSYNEQFF. Here the CDR3 DNA reads TGCAGTGCTTCCCTCCTAGCGGATTCCTACAATGAGCAGTTCTTC.

This clonotype was detected a few times. The rearrangement uses TRBV27 and TRBJ2-7; 10 bases match TRBD2. The V gene end was trimmed by 2 bases and the J gene end by 4 bases; junction bases not matched to a gene: 5. Germline V gene data show CDR1 as MNHEY and CDR2 as SMNVEV (reference sequence). The CDR3 length is 15 residues. The CDR3 bases are TGTGCCAGCAGTTTACTAGCGGGAGAGGGATACGAGCAGTACTTC. Translated, it gives CASSLLAGEGYEQYF.

A few counts support this clonotype. The chain recombines TRBV11-2 with TRBJ2-5; D might be TRBD2 (6 bases). This CDR3 is built from 16 residues. Germline loops: CDR1 SGHAT, CDR2 FQNNGV. Trimming took 2 bases from V and 6 from J, leaving 19 bases between them. The DNA for the CDR3 is TGTGCCAGCAGCTTAACGGCGAACGTGGCGGGGAAGACCCAGTACTTC. Its translation is CASSLTANVAGKTQYF.

This clonotype was detected ten times or more. The chain couples TRBV6-5 to TRBJ2-3, with D perhaps given as TRBD1 or TRBD2 (7 bases each). CDR3 length: 12 residues. Germline V gene sequence: CDR1 MNHEY, CDR2 SVGAGI. V was trimmed by 7 bases and J by 9 bases, leaving 14 bases between them. The CDR3 bases are TGTGCCAGCACTCCAGGGGGGGACACGCAGTATTTT. Amino acid sequence: CASTPGGDTQYF.

This clonotype has at least ten counts. The chain uses TRBV3-1 and TRBJ1-2, with D maybe TRBD1 (5 bases). Trimming took 0 bases from V and 4 from J, leaving 9 bases between them. Germline lookup yields CDR1 LGHDT and CDR2 YNNKEL (reference sequence). The CDR3 is made up of 14 amino acids. CDR3 region: CASSQDTQVYGYTF. As DNA, the CDR3 is TGTGCCAGCAGCCAAGATACACAGGTCTATGGCTACACCTTC.

This clonotype was recorded a few times. The chain couples TRBV5-1 to TRBJ2-1; 8 bases map to TRBD2. The CDR3 has 18 residues. Per germline, CDR1 SGHRS and CDR2 YFSETQ. The junction had 17 bases not matched to a gene; V was cut back by 2 bases and J by 7 bases. DNA of the CDR3: TGCGCCAGCAGCTTTCACGGGTCCAGCGGGAGAGGGGCGAATGAGCAGTTCTTC. Translated: CASSFHGSSGRGANEQFF.

This clonotype was counted only a few times. V and J are TRBV12-3 or TRBV12-4 and TRBJ2-2, with 7 positions matching TRBD2. The junction had 4 bases not matched to a gene; V was cut back by 6 bases and J by 6 bases. The CDR3 contains 13 residues. This chain's CDR3 is CASRAGEPGELFF. Here the CDR3 DNA reads TGTGCCAGCAGGGCGGGAGAACCCGGGGAGCTGTTTTTT.

This clonotype was picked up a small number of times. The junction departs from germline at one end; a sequencing error may be responsible. The chain joins TRBV10-3 to TRBJ1-1; tentative D call: TRBD1 (5 bases). Germline CDR1 is ENHRY and CDR2 is SYGVKD. This CDR3 contains 13 residues. Here the CDR3 reads CAIISGGNAEAFF. The DNA for the CDR3 is TGTGCCATCATTTCGGGGGGGAACGCTGAAGCTTTCTTT.

This clonotype was recorded a few times. The genes are TRBV20-1 and TRBJ1-5; D gene ambiguous. Germline lookup yields CDR1 DFQATT and CDR2 SNEGSKA (reference sequence). The CDR3 sequence is 16 residues long. Trimming took 0 bases from V and 2 from J, leaving 14 bases between them. CDR3 loop: CSARDTRASGNQPQHF. CDR3 DNA sequence: TGCAGTGCTAGAGATACTCGGGCCTCTGGCAATCAGCCCCAGCATTTT.

This clonotype occurred a few times. The J gene is TRBJ2-3, the V gene TRBV5-1, with 12 positions matching TRBD2. This CDR3 contains 17 residues. Germline V gives CDR1 SGHRS, CDR2 YFSETQ. V was pared by 5 bases and J by 0 bases, with 7 bases of the junction left unmatched. CDR3 DNA sequence: TGCGCCAGCAGGCCGGGACTAGCGGGTGTGAGCACAGATACGCAGTATTTT. This encodes CASRPGLAGVSTDTQYF.

V and J are TRBV11-2 and TRBJ2-3; unclear D gene. The CDR3 consists of 14 residues. Trimming pared 2 bases from V and 10 bases from J, leaving 16 bases between. Looked up from germline, CDR1 is SGHAT and CDR2 is FQNNGV. This chain's CDR3 is CASSLRAFNTPQYF. CDR3 DNA: TGTGCCAGCAGCTTACGGGCCTTTAATACGCCGCAGTATTTT.

V gene TRBV3-1 combines with J gene TRBJ2-2; the D is unclear. Germline V lookup: CDR1 LGHDT, CDR2 YNNKEL (reference sequence). The CDR3 runs 13 residues. Deletions cut 3 bases from V and 7 bases from J, with 9 bases between. The CDR3 sequence is CASSHLGNGELFF. In nucleotides, the CDR3 is TGTGCCAGCAGCCACCTTGGCAACGGGGAGCTGTTTTTT.

This clonotype was seen a handful of times. The genes are TRBV5-6 and TRBJ1-4; D remains unclear. CDR3 length equals 17 residues. With 4 bases removed from V and 12 bases from J, the gap between germline ends came to 28 bases. The germline V gene has CDR1 SGHDT and CDR2 YYEEEE. The CDR3 sequence: CASSPGERTSLPSELFF. The CDR3, as DNA: TGTGCCAGCAGCCCCGGGGAGAGGACCTCGTTACCCTCTGAACTGTTTTTT.

This clonotype was seen more than once but under ten times. The CDR3: CASSDLLKGEQFF. The CDR3 DNA sequence: TGTGCCAGCAGTGATTTGCTTAAGGGTGAGCAGTTCTTC. The chain recombines TRBV2 with TRBJ2-1; no clear D. Trimming shortened V by 3 bases and J by 9 bases, and 12 bases separated the two germline ends. The CDR3 has 13 amino acids. CDR1 is SNHLY and CDR2 is FYNNEI in the germline V gene. The full variable domain, its missing parts supplied by reference TRBV2 and TRBJ2-1, is EPEVTQTPSHQVTQMGQEVILRCVPISNHLYFYWYRQILGQKVEFLVSFYNNEISEKSEIFDDQFSVERPDGSNFTLKIRSTKLEDSAMYFCASSDLLKGEQFFGPGTRLTVL.

This clonotype turned up a few times. This rearrangement joins TRBV7-2 to TRBJ2-1; 8 nucleotides line up with TRBD2. This CDR3 spans 15 amino acids. Germline CDR1 SGHTA, CDR2 FQGNSA. The junction had 8 bases not matched to a gene; V was cut back by 3 bases and J by 7 bases. The CDR3 protein is CASSLSSSGINEQFF. The CDR3 bases are TGTGCCAGCAGCTTGTCTAGTAGCGGGATTAATGAGCAGTTCTTC. Variable domain in full (rest from reference TRBV7-2 and TRBJ2-1): GAGVSQSPSNKVTEKGKDVELRCDPISGHTALYWYRQSLGQGLEFLIYFQGNSAPDKSGLPSDRFSAERTGGSVSTLTIQRTQQEDSAVYLCASSLSSSGINEQFFGPGTRLTVL.

This clonotype was recorded a few times. V gene TRBV7-6 combines with J gene TRBJ2-7; D call uncertain. The germline V and J ends were trimmed by 5 bases and 3 bases, with 14 bases remaining between them. Germline CDR1 and CDR2: SGHVS and FNYEAQ. CDR3 length: 14 residues. In DNA, the CDR3 is TGTGCCAGCAGCCCCCGGTTTGGAGACTACGAGCAGTACTTC. This encodes CASSPRFGDYEQYF.

This clonotype has at least ten counts. V is TRBV18 and J is TRBJ2-1; 7 bases align to TRBD2. There are 15 residues in the CDR3. Trimming took 5 bases from V and 5 from J; bases not matched to a gene: 9. Germline CDR1 is KGHSH and CDR2 is LQKENI. The CDR3 DNA reads TGTGCCAGCTCATCGACGGGAGGCGGTGACAATGAGCAGTTCTTC. Amino acids: CASSSTGGGDNEQFF.

Only a few counts were recorded for this clonotype. The chain links TRBV29-1 to TRBJ2-1; 10 positions agree with TRBD2. Germline CDR1 SQVTM, CDR2 ANQGSEA. The length of the CDR3 is 12 residues. V shed 7 bases, J shed 10 bases, and the junction held 7 bases outside the gene matches. The CDR3 nucleotides read TGCAGCGCCGAACGGACTAGCGGCGAGCAGTTCTTC. This gives the protein CSAERTSGEQFF.

The gene calls are TRBV18 and TRBJ1-1; D gene ambiguous. CDR3 length: 14 residues. V was cut by 2 bases and J by 3 bases, with 10 bases left in between. In germline, CDR1 is KGHSH, CDR2 LQKENI. This CDR3 reads CASSPSDGYTEAFF. As DNA, the CDR3 is TGTGCCAGCTCACCAAGTGACGGGTACACTGAAGCTTTCTTT.